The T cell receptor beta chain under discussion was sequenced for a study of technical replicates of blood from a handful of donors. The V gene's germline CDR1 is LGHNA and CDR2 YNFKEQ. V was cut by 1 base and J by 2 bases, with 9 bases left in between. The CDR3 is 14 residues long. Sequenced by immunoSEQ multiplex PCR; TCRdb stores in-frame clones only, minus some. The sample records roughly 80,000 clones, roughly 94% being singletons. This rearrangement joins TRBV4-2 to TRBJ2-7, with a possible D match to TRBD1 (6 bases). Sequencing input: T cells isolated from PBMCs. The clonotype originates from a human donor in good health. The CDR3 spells CASSQGTDPYEQYF. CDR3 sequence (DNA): TGTGCCAGCAGCCAAGGGACAGACCCCTACGAGCAGTACTTC.